The TCR beta chain described here comes from a study of cytomegalovirus exposure and HLA in healthy donors (dated by TCRdb to between 2016 and 2019). Context from the whole study: According to an earlier analysis of 550 to 700 of the donors, 150 million to 200 million T cells yielded roughly 110 million unique TCR beta sequences and more than 250 Gb of sequence data. Approximately 300 gigabases of sequencing data and around 85 million unique TCR sequences made up an early release that covered 640 HLA-typed donors. Of the roughly 390 genotyped donors, 80% to 90% were placed in the genetic ancestry cluster associated with self-reported Caucasian donors. The study aimed to test whether signatures of past pathogen exposure could be identified by cataloging public T cell receptors. The study used immunosequencing to profile the T cell repertoires of 670 or so subjects and linked those repertoires to cytomegalovirus serostatus. Along with the approximately 700-subject first cohort, a separate validation cohort of over a hundred different subjects was used. High-throughput TCR immunosequencing, statistical association of individual TCRs with disease status, and machine learning were combined to predict cytomegalovirus infection status. In a later analysis, previously published TCR beta repertoires from more than 500 donors were re-analyzed and high-resolution HLA genotyping was added so that TCR occurrence patterns could be studied. Rather than drawing on any new phenotypic data, the later analysis identified candidate immune exposures from TCR beta sequences and the way those sequences occurred across donors. To decide whether each TCR beta V gene segment behaved as functional or pseudogenic, an earlier analysis of 587 of the donors relied on high-throughput TCR beta sequencing. Donor age, sex, ethnicity and CMV serostatus were collected together with the repertoire data. Genome-wide SNP genotypes for about 55% of the 666 donors were used in a later genetic analysis, which treated that subset as a discovery cohort. All discovery cohort repertoires had been generated using a single sequencing platform. HLA typing included class I and class II loci at four-digit resolution. Typing coverage varied by locus: roughly 629-630 donors for A, B, C, DRB1 and DQB1; more than 500 for DQA1; around 610 for DPA1; some 470 for DPB1. Four to six DR-DQ haplotypes were handled as single units for association and clustering because linkage in the cohort was strong. Among some 410 genotyped donors of the cohort, an average of about 240,000 unique TCR beta nucleotide sequences were sequenced per donor, roughly 20% of them non-productive.

The cohort comprised around 690 healthy bone marrow donors. At the time of sampling, every cohort member was nominally healthy, though immune exposures that went unrecorded were likely present. CMV serostatus was positive for 250 to 300 and negative for 352 of the 666 cohort members, and was not recorded for this donor. Every donor gave a peripheral blood sample, and the peripheral blood mononuclear cells from that sample were used for TCR beta sequencing. Genomic DNA extraction from the blood cell samples was performed with the Qiagen DNeasy Blood Extraction Kit. CDR1 SGHTA and CDR2 FQGTGA are derived from the germline V gene. V is cut by 1 base and J by 6 bases, and the space between the germline ends is 12 bases. The CDR3 runs 14 residues from the cysteine to the phenylalanine. Kept here is only the CDR3 DNA, which spans 42 bases and is read in frame from base 1. This clone was counted a few times. The specificity of this receptor is unknown. No much larger clone is present one base from it, and per-base qualities are unavailable.

The full study reports these points: According to a later analysis, most CMV-associated TCR beta chains appeared to be HLA-restricted, and the HLA associations seemed to be driven largely by CMV exposure. According to a later analysis, TCR association rates differed among HLA loci, with DRB1 alleles showing the most associated TCRs and HLA-C alleles showing the fewest. A cluster of highly shared sequence variants was judged likely to represent a technical artifact of the sequencing pipeline. When HLA alleles, especially DR and DQ, strongly co-occurred, attributing TCR associations to individual alleles was difficult. In a later genetic analysis, fewer N-insertions in productive TCRs were reported among donors in an Asian-associated ancestry cluster than the roughly 700-donor mean. The only immune exposure information available for the cohort was CMV serostatus. A later analysis associated 15,000 or so TCR beta sequences with specific HLA alleles at a false discovery rate of 0.05. Some IMGT-functional V segments, including TRBV6-2 and TRBV6-3, could not be distinguished by the 87-base-pair reads and were therefore excluded. In an earlier analysis of more than 500 of the donors, most TCR beta V segments appeared in productive rearrangements about 87% or about 30% of the time, broadly matching IMGT annotations. This cohort had only TCR beta chains sequenced, and the lack of alpha or paired-chain data limited which features could be detected. A later analysis found that HLA-associated TCR beta chains were more clonally expanded and had lower generation probabilities than equally common non-associated chains. The classifier was reported to diagnose cytomegalovirus status with high specificity and sensitivity in both the original and validation cohorts. A total of roughly 160 TCR beta chains were listed by the study as associated with cytomegalovirus. Most TCR sequences were seen in very few donors, while some public TCRs were found in many individuals. The authors suggested that the approach could potentially be extended to other disease states and immunological phenotypes. A later genetic analysis associated a missense DCLRE1C variant with V-gene and J-gene trimming of TCR beta chains, and an independent cohort replicated the association. A further reported finding was that TCR beta sequences accurately predicted the HLA-A and HLA-B alleles for most subjects in the first cohort. Because counts were too low, seventeen rarely observed V segments, including chromosome 9 orphons, were excluded from the earlier analysis of fewer than 650 of the donors. Linkage disequilibrium might explain the correlated functional status among segregating V segments, but an unknown experimental factor could not be ruled out. Sequencing depth was assumed to be roughly uniform across donors in the presence/absence analyses, though that assumption may not hold. In vitro tests confirmed that three of the cytomegalovirus-associated TCR beta chains recognize cytomegalovirus antigens. HLA typing was unavailable for some donors at each locus, so association tests used only the typed subset. In a later analysis, several top co-occurrence clusters were reported to appear linked to parvovirus B19, influenza, CMV and Epstein-Barr virus.

The receptor library was made with the immunoSEQ multiplex PCR assay. The multiplex PCR relied on a mix of 60 forward primers for TCR Vbeta segments and 13 reverse primers for TCR Jbeta segments. The CDR3 region of rearranged TCR beta genes was amplified from genomic DNA with a multiplex PCR assay. Amplified TCR beta libraries were sequenced as 87-base-pair reads on the Illumina HiSeq System. The authors' analysis ran thus. A later analysis counted some 80 million unique TCR beta chains across the 640 or so repertoires, and 9 million to 14 million of these chains were shared by at least two donors. Raw reads were error-corrected and collapsed into unique sequences with a nearest-neighbor algorithm that merged closely related sequences to remove PCR and sequencing errors. Alignment of CDR3 sequences to IMGT reference sequences was used to assign V, D and J gene segments. Each retained sequence needed at least a six-nucleotide match to both a V gene segment and a J gene segment. A rearrangement counted as productive if the CDR3 had no stop codons and remained in frame with V and J, and every other rearrangement counted as non-productive. Following IMGT convention, CDR3 was defined as the stretch from the second conserved V-encoded cysteine up to the conserved J-encoded phenylalanine. The earlier analysis of about 610 of the donors excluded sequences that lacked an unambiguous match to a single V gene segment. In an earlier analysis of some 590 of the donors, a V segment was called functional when productive rearrangements were above 56.7%, and segregating when the standard deviation between donors exceeded 5%. To diagnose cytomegalovirus status from the catalog of TCR beta chain sequences, a statistical classification framework was built. In a later analysis, TCR nucleotide sequences were compared against IMGT/GENE-DB human TR gene sequences so that V and J genes could be assigned. In a later analysis, CDR3 sequences and most-parsimonious VDJ recombination scenarios were assigned using the TCRdist pipeline. In a later analysis, each TCR beta chain was defined by its CDR3 amino acid sequence together with its V-gene family, and reads lacking a unique V-gene family were excluded. A later analysis removed nearly 600 highly shared, low-generation-probability nucleotide sequences to deal with suspected cross-contamination and a sequencing artifact. In a later analysis, a clonal expansion index for each public chain was calculated from normalized within-repertoire ranks of inferred template counts. Generation probabilities in a later analysis came from a VDJ recombination model fitted to out-of-frame rearrangements, and those results were checked against IGoR. In a later analysis, TCR-TCR, TCR-HLA and TCR-CMV co-occurrence was scored with hypergeometric tests, and a repertoire-size bias correction was applied to TCR pairs. A later analysis estimated false discovery rates by permuting HLA or CMV assignments 20 times. In a later analysis, co-occurring TCRs were grouped with DBSCAN, and TCRdist sequence similarity was added when clustering was performed within HLA-allele-positive subsets. Repertoires with fewer than 30,000 or more than 120,000 public chains, plus five repertoires with anomalous nucleotide sharing, were excluded from co-occurrence clustering. Here the immuneACCESS table is served through TCRdb, limited to in-frame sequences with V and J called. Missing clones are a known gap in these copies; in checked studies unresolved V genes cover under half, and the rest lacks a known reason. That table gives V, J and clone size, and the DNA gave D and trimming. For this sample the table gives about 59,000 clones, of which around 83% were detected only once. The top ten clones comprise 1.6% of the sample.

This TCR derives from a human donor in good health. The material sequenced was PBMCs. The chain was built from TRBV7-3 and TRBJ1-1, with TRBD1 perhaps the D gene, on 5 matching bases. The encoded CDR3 is CASSLMAGGAEAFF. The DNA sequence is TGTGCCAGCAGCTTAATGGCCGGGGGGGCTGAAGCTTTCTTT. The CDR3, completed at both ends by the reference TRBV7-3 and TRBJ1-1 genes, gives the full variable domain GAGVSQTPSNKVTEKGKYVELRCDPISGHTALYWYRQSLGQGPEFLIYFQGTGAADDSGLPNDRFFAVRPEGSVSTLKIQRTERGDSAVYLCASSLMAGGAEAFFGQGTRLTVV.